A single sample is the source of the 12 T cell receptor beta chains below, sequenced in a study of cytomegalovirus exposure and HLA in healthy donors. Clones were read by immunoSEQ multiplex PCR, and TCRdb kept only the in-frame ones, dropping some. The repertoire includes about 220,000 clones, approximately 83% of them detected once, and over 12% sits in the top ten. Sequenced: PBMCs. These receptors all stem from a woman between 25 and 40 years old in good health and CMV-seropositive.

The chain recombines TRBV18 with TRBJ1-1; maybe TRBD1 (6 bases). Looked up from germline, CDR1 is KGHSH and CDR2 is LQKENI. V was trimmed by 4 bases and J by 3 bases, leaving 15 bases between them. This CDR3 spans 15 amino acids. DNA for the CDR3: TGTGCCAGCTCACTGAACCGACAGGTGTACACTGAAGCTTTCTTT. This gives the protein CASSLNRQVYTEAFF.

The chain couples TRBV29-1 to TRBJ1-1; 9 nucleotides line up with TRBD1. Germline V gene sequence: CDR1 SQVTM, CDR2 ANQGSEA. The CDR3 loop spans 14 amino acids. After removal of 5 bases from V and 5 bases from J, the junction contained 9 bases not matched to a gene. CDR3 region: CSVWTGESMTEAFF. In DNA form, the CDR3 reads TGCAGCGTTTGGACAGGGGAGTCTATGACTGAAGCTTTCTTT.

The V call is TRBV30, the J call TRBJ1-5, with a possible D match to TRBD1 (6 bases). The length of the CDR3 is 20 residues. Deletions cut 0 bases from V and 2 bases from J, with 26 bases between. The V gene's germline CDR1 is GTSNPN and CDR2 SVGIG (reference sequence). CDR3 sequence reads: CAWSVQGGDSSGRGNQPQHF. The CDR3 DNA is TGTGCCTGGAGTGTACAGGGTGGCGACAGCTCGGGAAGGGGCAATCAGCCCCAGCATTTT.

This clone was picked up one time. The V gene is TRBV11-2, the J gene TRBJ1-1; D perhaps matches TRBD1 (5 bases). The germline gives CDR1 SGHAT, CDR2 FQNNGV. The V end lost 5 bases, the J end lost 3 bases, and 16 bases lay between the germline ends. The CDR3 is 15 amino acids. DNA for the CDR3: TGTGCCAGCAGCCCGAGACGTGGGGGAGACACTGAAGCTTTCTTT. Translation gives CASSPRRGGDTEAFF.

The rearrangement uses TRBV10-3 and TRBJ2-3, with a tentative D call TRBD1 (6 bases). V was shortened by 3 bases and J by 4 bases, with 11 bases between the two germline ends. From germline, CDR1 is ENHRY and CDR2 SYGVKD. The CDR3 has 14 amino acids. The CDR3 coding sequence is TGTGCCATCAGTGATTCTTGGGGGCCAGATACGCAGTATTTT. Encoded protein: CAISDSWGPDTQYF.

The chain carries TRBV5-6 and TRBJ2-7; tentatively, D is TRBD1 (6 bases). Trimming took off 4 bases at V and 6 bases at J, with 17 bases between the two ends. This CDR3 comprises 14 residues. Germline CDR1 and CDR2: SGHDT and YYEEEE. DNA of the CDR3: TGTGCCAGCAGCGGGGACACCTTCCGCCTCGAGCAGTACTTC. It specifies CASSGDTFRLEQYF.

The chain has TRBV4-3 and TRBJ1-4; D perhaps matches TRBD1 (6 bases). The length of the CDR3 is 14 residues. Germline CDR1 and CDR2: LGHNA and YSLEER. With 4 bases removed from V and 6 bases from J, the gap between germline ends came to 12 bases. CDR3 region: CASSPRDTDEKLFF. The CDR3 region has the DNA TGCGCCAGCAGCCCCCGGGACACCGATGAAAAACTGTTTTTT.

The chain couples TRBV7-2 to TRBJ2-7; TRBD2 matches 9 bases. CDR1 is SGHTA, CDR2 FQGNSA, per germline. The CDR3 sequence is 15 residues long. The junction had 4 bases not matched to a gene; V was cut back by 3 bases and J by 1 base. The CDR3 DNA sequence: TGTGCCAGCAGCTTTCTAGCGGGACAATCCTACGAGCAGTACTTC. This codes for CASSFLAGQSYEQYF.

V usage is TRBV11-2 and J usage is TRBJ2-7; 9 bases are shared with TRBD1. The ends lost 3 bases at V and 6 bases at J; junction bases unmatched: 6. In germline, CDR1 is SGHAT, CDR2 FQNNGV. This CDR3 region has 14 residues. CDR3 nucleotides: TGTGCCAGCAGCTTTGACAGGGGGGTGGGCGAGCAGTACTTC. It encodes CASSFDRGVGEQYF.

The chain carries TRBV6-5 and TRBJ2-7; TRBD1 matches at 7 bases. Germline V lookup: CDR1 MNHEY, CDR2 SVGAGI. The CDR3 covers 15 residues. The J segment lost 4 bases and the V segment lost 6 bases, leaving 12 bases of the junction unmatched. CDR3 residues: CASRMEGGFGYEQYF. The CDR3 DNA sequence: TGTGCCAGCAGGATGGAAGGGGGCTTTGGTTACGAGCAGTACTTC.

In regard to this clone: The junction departs from germline at one end; a sequencing error may be responsible. V gene TRBV29-1 combines with J gene TRBJ1-1; TRBD1 matches 8 bases. The CDR3 extends over 11 amino acids. CDR1 and CDR2 from the germline V gene are SQVTM and ANQGSEA. The DNA of the CDR3 is TGCAGCGTCGAAGACAGGGGCCAAGCTTTCTTT. It is translated as CSVEDRGQAFF.

The genes are TRBV7-9 and TRBJ1-1, with a possible D match to TRBD1 (5 bases). The CDR3 loop spans 12 amino acids. The ends were cut back, 1 base at V and 11 bases at J, with 11 bases in the middle. Germline V gene sequence: CDR1 SEHNR, CDR2 FQNEAQ (reference sequence). The CDR3 protein is CASSLGLGEAFF. In DNA form, the CDR3 reads TGTGCCAGCAGCTTAGGGTTAGGGGAGGCTTTCTTT.